This TCR beta chain was found in a study of blood T cell repertoires in COVID-19. Study-wide context: COVID-19 samples collected from the United States, Italy and Spain covered acute and convalescent phases. PBMCs, B-cell-depleted T cells, or T cells provided the cDNA or gDNA that made up the material.

Per the study methods: How many nucleated cells were present was estimated from reference gene primer amplification. Only in-frame clones appear in the TCRdb table, and some are missing; sequencing was by immunoSEQ multiplex PCR. That table supplies the V and J calls and clone size; D and trimming were determined from the DNA. The sample includes 150,000 to 200,000 clones, 65% to 85% of them seen just once. The J segment lost 0 bases and the V segment lost 7 bases, leaving 8 bases of the junction unmatched. CDR1 MDHEN and CDR2 SYDVKM come from the germline V gene. The CDR3 has 16 residues. V gene TRBV28 combines with J gene TRBJ2-3, with 9 bases fitting TRBD1. The source material was peripheral blood. The clonotype comes from a woman in her 30s with acute or convalescent COVID-19. CDR3 nucleotides: TGTGCCAGCATCGAATCGGGACAGGGTAGCACAGATACGCAGTATTTT. Translating gives CASIESGQGSTDTQYF.